This T cell receptor (beta chain) was recorded in a study of T cell responses to AZD1222 COVID-19 vaccine. The wider study: Pooling was applied to second doses at about 4 or about 12 weeks. Whole-study results and caveats: It was only a handful of AZD1222 recipients who were seropositive at baseline.

Of note for this clone: What it binds is unknown.

Assay: immunoSEQ multiplex PCR; the TCRdb copy retains only in-frame clones and omits some. The repertoire holds 100,000 or so clones, with roughly 88% as singletons. The clonotype comes from an adult in good health. This sample comprised peripheral blood, obtained on day 0 of AZD1222 vaccination.

CDR3 DNA sequence: TGCAGCGTCGTGCAGGGGTATAACACTGAAGCTTTCTTT. This encodes CSVVQGYNTEAFF. The chain recombines TRBV29-1 with TRBJ1-1, with D possibly being TRBD1 (6 bases). The V end was cut by 6 bases, the J end by 2 bases, with 13 bases between. CDR3 length: 13 amino acids. Germline-derived CDR1 and CDR2 are SQVTM and ANQGSEA. The complete variable domain, with remaining parts taken from reference TRBV29-1 and TRBJ1-1, reads SAVISQKPSRDICQRGTSLTIQCQVDSQVTMMFWYRQQPGQSLTLIATANQGSEATYESGFVIDKFPISRPNLTFSTLTVSNMSPEDSSIYLCSVVQGYNTEAFFGQGTRLTVV.